This paragraph reports one TCR beta chain. This specimen comes from a study of blood T cell repertoires in COVID-19. J gave up 0 bases and V 5 bases, and 3 bases lay outside the gene matches. CDR3 length equals 14 residues. Germline V gene sequence: CDR1 MDHEN, CDR2 SYDVKM. Method: immunoSEQ multiplex PCR; TCRdb's copy keeps in-frame clones and lacks some. The table records around 250,000 clones, around 90% of them present only once. V usage is TRBV28 and J usage is TRBJ2-7, with TRBD2 matching over 8 bases. The clonotype comes from a woman in her 70s with COVID-19, enrolled during active disease. The material sequenced was peripheral blood. The CDR3 DNA reads as TGTGCCAGCAGTGTAGCGGGGCCCTCCTACGAGCAGTACTTC. Translating gives CASSVAGPSYEQYF.